These T cell receptor beta chains were read from a single sample in a study of blood T cell repertoires in COVID-19. Produced via immunoSEQ multiplex PCR; TCRdb's table is partial and in-frame only. The data show about 33,000 clones, 85% seen once. The source material was peripheral blood. Source of these receptors: a man between 60 and 75 years old with active COVID-19. CDR3s include the opening cysteine and the closing phenylalanine or tryptophan. D genes are given only for firm matches. Only part of the rows carry a size: once, few, many, or a class if the clone is expanded.

>few|TRBV7-2|15|TRBJ2-2|NA
CASSLLTHNTGELFF
TGTGCCAGCAGCCTACTCACGCATAACACCGGGGAGCTGTTTTTT
>NA|TRBV24-1|17|TRBJ1-2|TRBD1
CATSPGQGGTWGYGYTF
TGTGCCACCAGCCCCGGACAGGGGGGAACTTGGGGCTATGGCTACACCTTC
>NA|TRBV6-6|14|TRBJ2-2|NA
CASSRTAETGELFF
TGTGCCAGCAGCCGGACAGCGGAAACCGGGGAGCTGTTTTTT
>NA|TRBV5-1|23|TRBJ2-5|TRBD1
CASSFSPRTGAAGSSGTQETQYF
TGCGCCAGCAGCTTTTCTCCAAGGACAGGGGCCGCCGGCTCGAGCGGGACCCAAGAGACCCAGTACTTC
>once|TRBV6-4|13|TRBJ2-1|NA
CASSADRYNEQFF
TGTGCCAGCAGTGCCGACAGGTACAATGAGCAGTTCTTC
>NA|TRBV28|21|TRBJ2-2|TRBD2
CASSFRGPVIVGVAGGGELFF
TGTGCCAGCAGTTTTCGCGGGCCTGTTATCGTTGGGGTAGCGGGAGGCGGGGAGCTGTTTTTT
>few|TRBV9|15|TRBJ2-2|TRBD1
CASRPGQGRTGELFF
TGTGCCAGCAGGCCGGGACAGGGTAGGACCGGGGAGCTGTTTTTT
>NA|TRBV6-6|14|TRBJ2-3|NA
CASSYPASKDTQYF
TGTGCCAGCAGTTACCCCGCTTCTAAAGATACGCAGTATTTT
>NA|TRBV12-3/TRBV12-4|13|TRBJ2-7|NA
CASSQGEAYEQYF
TGTGCCAGCAGTCAGGGGGAGGCCTACGAGCAGTACTTC
>NA|TRBV5-1|12|TRBJ2-7|NA
CASRATSYEQYF
TGCGCCAGCAGGGCAACCTCCTACGAGCAGTACTTC
>NA|TRBV7-2|15|TRBJ2-1|TRBD2
CASSPWTSGVDEQFF
TGTGCCAGCAGCCCTTGGACTAGCGGGGTCGATGAGCAGTTCTTC
>NA|TRBV7-3|16|TRBJ1-2|TRBD1
CASSPLRDRGLYGYTF
TGTGCCAGCAGCCCCCTCCGGGACAGGGGACTCTATGGCTACACCTTC
>NA|TRBV6-5|13|TRBJ2-7|NA
CASSYGTEGGQYF
TGTGCCAGCAGTTACGGGACAGAGGGGGGGCAGTACTTC
>NA|TRBV9|13|TRBJ1-1|NA
CASSVLWNTEAFF
TGTGCCAGCAGCGTGTTATGGAACACTGAAGCTTTCTTT
>NA|TRBV21-1|21|TRBJ2-3|NA
CASSKVRSSGHTQGGTDTQYF
TGTGCCAGCAGCAAAGTCAGATCTAGCGGGCATACCCAGGGTGGCACAGATACGCAGTATTTT
>NA|TRBV6-1|16|TRBJ2-5|TRBD2
CASSEHLAGGQETQYF
TGTGCCAGCAGTGAACACCTAGCGGGCGGTCAAGAGACCCAGTACTTC
>once|TRBV7-9|13|TRBJ2-7|NA
CASSLGTAGEQYF
TGTGCCAGCAGCTTAGGGACAGCAGGTGAGCAGTACTTC
>few|TRBV9|15|TRBJ2-1|TRBD2
CASSDHSGGYNEQFF
TGTGCCAGCAGCGACCATAGCGGGGGTTACAATGAGCAGTTCTTC
>NA|TRBV11-3|14|TRBJ1-1|NA
CASSLDEVRPEAFF
TGTGCCAGCAGCTTAGATGAGGTTCGCCCTGAAGCTTTCTTT
>NA|TRBV7-9|13|TRBJ2-7|NA
CASSPHPGYEQYF
TGTGCCAGCAGCCCCCACCCCGGGTACGAGCAGTACTTC
>NA|TRBV4-2|15|TRBJ2-3|NA
CASSLGPSGTDTQYF
TGTGCCAGCAGCCTTGGGCCTAGCGGCACAGATACGCAGTATTTT
>NA|TRBV25-1|15|TRBJ1-6|NA
CASSGGQGYNSPLHF
TGTGCCAGCAGTGGGGGCCAGGGGTATAATTCACCCCTCCACTTT
>once|TRBV6-5|14|TRBJ1-6|NA
CASRNLGVRSPLHF
TGTGCCAGCAGGAACCTCGGTGTACGTTCACCCCTCCACTTT
>NA|TRBV2|13|TRBJ1-6|NA
CASHPGENSPLHF
TGTGCCAGCCATCCAGGGGAGAATTCACCCCTCCACTTT
>NA|TRBV24-1|14|TRBJ2-1|TRBD2
CATESGRVGNEQFF
TGTGCCACCGAGAGCGGGAGGGTGGGAAATGAGCAGTTCTTC
>NA|TRBV5-1|16|TRBJ2-5|NA
CASSLDGRRSHETQYF
TGCGCCAGCAGCTTGGATGGCAGAAGGAGCCACGAGACCCAGTACTTC
>NA|TRBV4-2|15|TRBJ2-7|TRBD1
CASSQVKGQAGEQYF
TGTGCCAGCAGCCAAGTTAAAGGACAGGCGGGCGAGCAGTACTTC
>NA|TRBV6-5|14|TRBJ2-3|TRBD2
CASRTQAGGDTQYF
TGTGCCAGCAGAACGCAAGCGGGAGGAGATACGCAGTATTTT
>NA|TRBV20-1|12|TRBJ2-1|NA
CSASRGYNEQFF
TGCAGTGCTAGTCGGGGCTACAATGAGCAGTTCTTC
>NA|TRBV9|14|TRBJ2-7|NA
CASSVLGSSYEQYF
TGTGCCAGCAGCGTACTGGGGAGCTCCTACGAGCAGTACTTC
>NA|TRBV9|16|TRBJ2-2|TRBD2
CASSTQREGNTGELFF
TGTGCCAGCAGCACCCAGCGGGAGGGGAACACCGGGGAGCTGTTTTTT
>NA|TRBV5-6|14|TRBJ2-5|NA
CASSLYSNQETQYF
TGTGCCAGCAGCTTGTACAGCAACCAAGAGACCCAGTACTTC
>NA|TRBV28|16|TRBJ1-5|NA
CASSIPTGGGNQPQHF
TGTGCCAGCAGTATCCCCACGGGGGGGGGCAATCAGCCCCAGCATTTT
>NA|TRBV9|15|TRBJ2-3|TRBD2
CASSVGLAVTDTQYF
TGTGCCAGCAGCGTAGGCCTAGCGGTGACAGATACGCAGTATTTT
>once|TRBV5-1|15|TRBJ2-2|NA
CASSLAGSGTGELFF
TGCGCCAGCAGCTTGGCCGGGAGCGGCACCGGGGAGCTGTTTTTT